What follows is one T cell receptor beta chain and its context. Its antigen is unknown. The sample belongs to a study of cytomegalovirus exposure and HLA in healthy donors. Broader study findings: Indistinguishability led to the exclusion of some V segments, TRBV6-2 and TRBV6-3 included. The Asian-associated ancestry cluster reportedly had fewer N-insertions than the 666-donor mean in a later analysis.

Although they were nominally healthy when sampled, donors likely had unrecorded immune exposures. J lost 2 bases, V lost 0 bases, and 5 bases had no gene match. The CDR3 spans 16 residues. Germline lookup yields CDR1 SGHRS and CDR2 YFSETQ. Amplification used 60 Vbeta primers and 13 Jbeta primers. The table came from immunoSEQ multiplex PCR; TCRdb's copy has only in-frame clones and leaves some out. There are approximately 200,000 clones in the sample; roughly 85% occur only once, and 4.4% lies in the top ten. This clonotype originated in a woman aged 30 to 39 in good health and CMV-seropositive. Sequencing was carried out using PBMCs. J is TRBJ2-3 and V is TRBV5-1, with TRBD2 identical over 8 bases. DNA of the CDR3: TGCGCCAGCAGCTTGGGTACGGGAGGGCCCACAGATACGCAGTATTTT. This encodes CASSLGTGGPTDTQYF.